What follows is one T cell receptor beta chain and its context. Its antigen is currently unknown. The sample originates from a study of cytomegalovirus exposure and HLA in healthy donors. Study-wide results and limits: There were some public TCRs occurring in many donors, but most TCR sequences were rare.

In germline, CDR1 is SNHLY, CDR2 FYNNEI. V trimming: 4 bases; J trimming: 6 bases; junction bases outside the gene matches: 5. The CDR3 contains 14 residues. Some clones are missing from TCRdb's copy, which holds only in-frame ones; the method was immunoSEQ multiplex PCR. The top ten clones hold 8.7% of a sample with approximately 140,000 clones, around 84% of them seen once. Source material: PBMCs. The receptor was derived from a man between 18 and 29 years old in good health and CMV-seropositive. The rearrangement joins TRBV2 to TRBJ2-3; TRBD2 matches 9 bases. In nucleotides, the CDR3 is TGTGCCAGCAGTGCCCAGCGGGAGGTCGATACGCAGTATTTT. Translation: CASSAQREVDTQYF. Full variable domain (rest looked up from reference TRBV2 and TRBJ2-3): EPEVTQTPSHQVTQMGQEVILRCVPISNHLYFYWYRQILGQKVEFLVSFYNNEISEKSEIFDDQFSVERPDGSNFTLKIRSTKLEDSAMYFCASSAQREVDTQYFGPGTRLTVL.